This T cell receptor (beta chain) was profiled in a study of CXCR3-negative and CXCR3-positive naive CD8 T cells. About the research overall: Approximately 140 million TRB reads were obtained in total, which works out to about 1.5 +/- 0.3 million per library. General study results and limits: Comparison of naive CXCR3-negative and CXCR3-positive cells revealed similar TRBV-TRBJ usage, while memory cells differed. TRB CDR3 properties were used to infer TCR strength, and surface CD5 was comparable between naive subsets. Both naive subsets had comparably high diversity; memory CD8+ cells much lower.

UMI-labeled TRB cDNA libraries were prepared by 5' RACE. From its re-call of the 5' RACE reads, TCRdb lists each CDR3 protein once, without DNA. Its table lists 130,000 or so distinct CDR3 sequences. Germline V gives CDR1 SEHNR, CDR2 FQNEAQ (reference sequence). This CDR3 contains 15 residues. Notes on this clonotype: Its antigen is as yet unknown.

The material sequenced was naive CXCR3- CD8+ T cells from blood. Subset here: CD45RO-CCR7+CD27+CD95- naive CD8+ T cells lacking CXCR3 (TNR3-). This sequence was found in a human donor in good health. Some clones in this sample may be carry-over from other donors' samples. This chain links TRBV7-9 with TRBJ2-7; as DNA is missing, the TRBD2 call by TCRdb cannot be tested. The CDR3 is CASSFSLAASYEQYF.